The 2 T cell receptor beta chains in this list originate from one sample, sequenced in a study of response to subunit inactivated influenza vaccine. TCRdb called the RT-PCR reads again in MiXCR, with one record for every CDR3 protein. In the table there are 800,000 to 1,000,000 distinct CDR3 sequences, 21% of which are singletons. Sequenced material: PBMCs from blood, taken approximately 5 days after vaccination. The receptors were gathered from a man between 50 and 59 years old who received an inactivated influenza vaccine.

The chain joins TRBV11-2 to TRBJ2-7; 8 bases match TRBD2. After removal of 1 base from V and 3 bases from J, the junction contained 17 bases not matched to a gene. This CDR3 region has 19 residues. Germline-derived CDR1 and CDR2 are SGHAT and FQNNGV. The CDR3 sequence is CASSLGLGAREVSNYEQYF. For the CDR3, the DNA is TGTGCCAGCAGCTTAGGTCTGGGGGCGCGGGAGGTCTCGAACTACGAGCAGTACTTC.

The chain uses TRBV20-1 and TRBJ2-6; no reliable D call. V gave up 3 bases and J gave up 4 bases, with 7 bases separating them. The germline CDR1 and CDR2 sequences are DFQATT and SNEGSKA (reference sequence). The CDR3 spans 13 residues. In DNA form, the CDR3 reads TGCAGTGCTAGTGGGCCCGGGGCCAACGTCCTGACTTTC. Translation gives CSASGPGANVLTF.